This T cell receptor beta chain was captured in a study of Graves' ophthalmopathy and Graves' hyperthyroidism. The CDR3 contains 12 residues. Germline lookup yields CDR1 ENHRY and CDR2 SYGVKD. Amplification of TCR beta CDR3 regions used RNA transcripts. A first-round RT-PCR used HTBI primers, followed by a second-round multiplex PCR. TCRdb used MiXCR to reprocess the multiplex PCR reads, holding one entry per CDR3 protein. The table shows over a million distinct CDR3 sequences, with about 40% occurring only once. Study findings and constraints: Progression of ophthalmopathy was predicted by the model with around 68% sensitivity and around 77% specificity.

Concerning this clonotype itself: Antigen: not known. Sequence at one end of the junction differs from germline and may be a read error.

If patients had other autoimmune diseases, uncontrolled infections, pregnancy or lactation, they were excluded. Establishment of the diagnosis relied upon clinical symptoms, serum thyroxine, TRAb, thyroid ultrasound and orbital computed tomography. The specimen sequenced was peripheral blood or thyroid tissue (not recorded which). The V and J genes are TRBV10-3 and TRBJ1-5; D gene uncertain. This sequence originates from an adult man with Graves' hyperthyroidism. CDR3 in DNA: TGTGCCAGCAGTGAACACGGGCAGCCCCAGCATTTT. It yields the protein CASSEHGQPQHF.